These 19 T cell receptor beta chains originate from one sample sequenced in a study of T cells in tuberculosis (dated by TCRdb to the late 2010s). Library preparation used the immunoSEQ multiplex PCR assay. This immuneACCESS table, as held by TCRdb, lists in-frame sequences with V and J called but not all clones. Of the missing ones, under half trace to an unresolved V gene in checked studies; the others have no known cause. The sample data list more than 35,000 clones, and almost 95% of these were observed just once. The top ten constitute 9.5% to 13% of the sample. The sequenced sample was PBMCs. Receptor source: a donor aged 5 to 30 with latent tuberculosis or without tuberculosis infection. Some clones in this sample may be carry-over from other donors' samples.

The CDR3 protein is CASSLGGGVGETQYF. CDR3 coding DNA: TGTGCCAGCAGTCTGGGCGGAGGGGTCGGGGAGACCCAGTACTTC. V usage is TRBV6-1 and J usage is TRBJ2-5, with D tentatively TRBD2 (6 bases). V was cut by 5 bases and J by 5 bases, with 18 bases left in between. Germline V lookup: CDR1 MNHNS, CDR2 SASEGT. The CDR3 is made up of 15 amino acids.

The chain carries TRBV30 and TRBJ1-6; TRBD1 matches at 10 bases. The germline V gene encodes CDR1 GTSNPN and CDR2 SVGIG (reference sequence). V shed 2 bases, J shed 7 bases, and the junction held 5 bases outside the gene matches. This CDR3 spans 15 amino acids. DNA for the CDR3: TGTGCCTGGAGTCCCAGGACAGGGGGGAATTCACCCCTCCACTTT. The encoded protein is CAWSPRTGGNSPLHF.

The rearrangement uses TRBV25-1 and TRBJ2-3, with a possible D match to TRBD2 (5 bases). The CDR3 has 16 residues. V dropped 3 bases and J dropped 3 bases, with 16 bases sitting between them. CDR1 is MGHDK and CDR2 is SYGVNS in the germline V gene. The CDR3 region is CASSDLSGVGTDTQYF. CDR3 nucleotides: TGTGCCAGCAGTGATTTATCCGGGGTAGGGACAGATACGCAGTATTTT.

V and J are TRBV5-6 and TRBJ2-7, with 9 bases aligning to TRBD2. Trimming at V came to 0 bases and at J to 6 bases, leaving 7 bases not matched to a gene. Per germline, CDR1 SGHDT and CDR2 YYEEEE. CDR3 size: 15 residues. CDR3 loop: CASSLASLAGIEQYF. The CDR3 DNA is TGTGCCAGCAGCTTGGCTTCTCTAGCGGGGATCGAGCAGTACTTC. The full variable domain, in which reference TRBV5-6 and TRBJ2-7 provide the parts outside the CDR3, is DAGVTQSPTHLIKTRGQQVTLRCSPKSGHDTVSWYQQALGQGPQFIFQYYEEEERQRGNFPDRFSGHQFPNYSSELNVNALLLGDSALYLCASSLASLAGIEQYFGPGTRLTVT.

The rearrangement links TRBV5-1 to TRBJ1-1; perhaps TRBD1 as D (5 bases). The CDR3 has 16 amino acids. Trimming stripped 0 bases from V and 2 bases from J, with 14 bases between. Germline loops: CDR1 SGHRS, CDR2 YFSETQ. The CDR3 is CASSLGQPFLNTEAFF. The CDR3 nucleotides are TGCGCCAGCAGCTTGGGACAGCCCTTTTTAAACACTGAAGCTTTCTTT.

The J gene is TRBJ1-2, the V gene TRBV4-1; D may be TRBD1 (5 bases). This CDR3 has 16 residues. CDR1 and CDR2 (germline): MGHRA, YSYEKL. V was shortened by 4 bases and J by 0 bases, with 15 bases between the two germline ends. This chain's CDR3 is CASSLGTTPANYGYTF. CDR3 nucleotide sequence: TGCGCCAGCAGCCTCGGGACTACACCTGCTAACTATGGCTACACCTTC.

The chain couples TRBV19 to TRBJ1-4; D gene uncertain. The V gene's germline CDR1 is LNHDA and CDR2 SQIVND (reference sequence). CDR3 length: 16 amino acids. V was clipped by 6 bases and J by 3 bases, with 17 bases between them. Written as DNA, the CDR3 is TGTGCCAGTAGCCCCCGAATAGTGCGGTCTAATGAAAAACTGTTTTTT. It specifies CASSPRIVRSNEKLFF.

This chain links TRBV5-5 with TRBJ2-5; D may be TRBD2 (6 bases). The length of the CDR3 is 15 residues. CDR1 is SGHKS, CDR2 YYEKEE, per germline (reference sequence). V gave up 0 bases and J gave up 4 bases, with 13 bases separating them. The CDR3 DNA reads TGTGCCAGCAGCTTGGATGGTGGGGGAGGAGAGACCCAGTACTTC. Translation: CASSLDGGGGETQYF.

The V gene is TRBV6-4, the J gene TRBJ2-3; D not resolved. This CDR3 is 14 amino acids long. Trimming removed 4 bases from V and 1 base from J, with 9 bases in between. The germline gives CDR1 MRHNA, CDR2 SNTAGT. The CDR3 here is CASSAGPGTDTQYF. DNA for the CDR3: TGTGCCAGCAGTGCTGGCCCCGGCACAGATACGCAGTATTTT.

The V call is TRBV5-1, the J call TRBJ2-2, with 8 bases identical to TRBD1. The CDR3 sequence is 16 residues long. V shed 4 bases, J shed 0 bases, and the junction held 5 bases outside the gene matches. CDR1 and CDR2 from the germline V gene are SGHRS and YFSETQ. The CDR3 reads CASSPRTGTNTGELFF. As DNA, the CDR3 is TGCGCCAGCAGCCCCCGGACAGGGACGAACACCGGGGAGCTGTTTTTT.

DNA of the CDR3: TGTGCCAGCAGCTACTCCTATAATTCACCCCTCCACTTT. Protein product: CASSYSYNSPLHF. The J gene is TRBJ1-6, the V gene TRBV27; D is unclear. The germline gives CDR1 MNHEY, CDR2 SMNVEV (reference sequence). V lost 6 bases to trimming and J lost 0 bases, with 3 bases between them. This CDR3 spans 13 amino acids.

The gene calls are TRBV6-1 and TRBJ2-2, with D possibly TRBD2 on 6 matching bases. Germline V gene sequence: CDR1 MNHNS, CDR2 SASEGT. This CDR3 is 16 amino acids long. The germline V and J ends were trimmed by 1 base and 3 bases, with 12 bases remaining between them. The CDR3 sequence is CASSEDTSRYTGELFF. DNA of the CDR3: TGTGCCAGCAGTGAAGACACTAGCAGATACACCGGGGAGCTGTTTTTT.

This sequence joins TRBV6-5 and TRBJ2-7, with a possible D match to TRBD1 (5 bases). This CDR3 is built from 13 residues. V lost 8 bases and J lost 1, with 12 bases in between. CDR1 is MNHEY, CDR2 SVGAGI, per germline. The CDR3 coding sequence is TGTGCCAGCGGGGAAAGGGGATCCTACGAGCAGTACTTC. As protein: CASGERGSYEQYF.

The V and J genes are TRBV4-1 and TRBJ2-3, with a weak D call TRBD2 (6 bases). Trimming shortened V by 1 base and J by 1 base, and 12 bases separated the two germline ends. CDR1 is MGHRA, CDR2 YSYEKL, per germline. The CDR3 loop spans 16 amino acids. The CDR3 loop is CASSQVRGGGTDTQYF. The CDR3 DNA sequence: TGCGCCAGCAGCCAAGTCCGGGGCGGGGGCACAGATACGCAGTATTTT.

The chain carries TRBV7-6 and TRBJ2-3, with TRBD2 matching over 11 bases. The CDR3 totals 15 residues. Per the germline V gene, CDR1 is SGHVS and CDR2 is FNYEAQ. The junction had 10 bases not matched to a gene; V was cut back by 4 bases and J by 10 bases. CDR3 in amino acids: CASSSFPGLAVPQYF. CDR3 DNA: TGTGCCAGCAGCTCCTTTCCGGGACTAGCGGTTCCGCAGTATTTT.

The chain recombines TRBV5-6 with TRBJ2-5; TRBD2 might be the D (5 bases). The CDR3 is 18 residues long. Trimming pared 2 bases from V and 4 bases from J, leaving 24 bases between. Looked up from germline, CDR1 is SGHDT and CDR2 is YYEEEE. The CDR3 DNA follows: TGTGCCAGCAGCTTAAAGTTGACCGGGATCCAAAAAGGAGAGACCCAGTACTTC. It encodes CASSLKLTGIQKGETQYF.

J is TRBJ2-7 and V is TRBV7-9; tentative D call: TRBD1 (5 bases). Trimming shortened V by 3 bases and J by 3 bases, and 12 bases separated the two germline ends. There are 14 residues in the CDR3. CDR1 is SEHNR, CDR2 FQNEAQ, per germline (reference sequence). The CDR3 DNA is TGTGCCAGCAGCTTTGGAAGGGGCCTCTACGAGCAGTACTTC. Encoded protein: CASSFGRGLYEQYF.

The chain combines TRBV27 with TRBJ1-5, with 7 bases identical to TRBD1. V was clipped by 7 bases and J by 2 bases; unmatched bases: 5. Germline CDR1 is MNHEY and CDR2 is SMNVEV (reference sequence). This CDR3 has 14 residues. The CDR3 protein is CASTTGAGNQPQHF. In nucleotides, the CDR3 is TGTGCCAGCACCACAGGGGCGGGCAATCAGCCCCAGCATTTT.

The chain recombines TRBV4-3 with TRBJ1-4, with 9 bases that match TRBD1. The CDR3 is 15 residues long. The germline V gene has CDR1 LGHNA and CDR2 YSLEER. With V trimmed by 4 bases and J by 7 bases, 7 bases remained unmatched. The chain's CDR3 is CASSLRQGVGEKLFF. The CDR3 coding sequence is TGCGCCAGCAGCCTCCGACAGGGGGTTGGTGAAAAACTGTTTTTT.